This T cell receptor beta chain was sequenced during a study of regulatory T cells in long-lasting Graves disease. Study-wide findings and caveats: Thyroid tissue was not studied; only peripheral blood was. TRBV28, TRBJ1-2 and TRBJ2-5 were segments that persistent disease favored.

As concerns this clonotype: Its target is not known.

Time point meaning: newly diagnosed GD, antithyroid drugs for less than 3 months. The TCR library was made from RNA that had been extracted from PBMCs in TRIzol. Looked up from germline, CDR1 is KGHDR and CDR2 is SFDVKD. The length of the CDR3 is 14 residues. V shed 5 bases, J shed 10 bases, and the junction held 4 bases outside the gene matches. Construction of TCR beta libraries relied on iRepertoire HTBI primers and on Arm-PCR targeting CDR3 regions. TCRdb redid the calling of the multiplex PCR reads with MiXCR, one entry per CDR3 protein. The sample has 560,000 or so distinct CDR3 sequences; about 15% are singletons. These data were also reused for a study on T cells in Graves' hyperthyroidism and ophthalmopathy. From that paper: The diagnoses drew upon clinical symptoms, serum thyroxine and TRAb, thyroid ultrasound and orbital computed tomography.

The sequences come from peripheral blood mononuclear cells (PBMCs), collected at new diagnosis, from a patient treated with antithyroid drugs. V gene TRBV24-1 combines with J gene TRBJ2-1; 13 positions agree with TRBD2. The clonotype originates from a young man with Graves disease. CDR3 nucleotide sequence: TGTGCCACCAGTGGGACTAGCGGGGGTGGCGAGCAGTTCTTC. It encodes CATSGTSGGGEQFF.